Listed below are T cell receptor beta chains from one sample, sequenced in a study of post-analysis software for immune sequencing data. TCRdb re-called the PCR reads through MiXCR, storing one row per CDR3 protein. The sample holds approximately 400,000 distinct CDR3 sequences; roughly 36% are singletons and the top ten take around an eighth. The sequencing sample was made of blood. The receptors stem from a girl aged 5 to 17 with multiple sclerosis. Both conserved end residues are part of each CDR3. The size field is filled for only some rows; it gives once, few, many or a size class.

J: TRBJ2-7
size: -
V: TRBV6-5
CDR3: CASSLGQGRTYEQYF

J: TRBJ1-2
size: -
V: TRBV7-9
CDR3: CASRPLELSTGIYYGYTF

J: TRBJ2-1
size: once
V: TRBV4-1
CDR3: CASSQGRDGDNEQFF

J: TRBJ2-7
size: few
V: TRBV6-5
CDR3: CASSYLAGTGYEQYF

J: TRBJ1-2
size: few
V: TRBV6-1
CDR3: CASWTGNYGYTF

J: TRBJ2-7
size: -
V: TRBV5-1
CDR3: CASSWGDRNYEQYF

J: TRBJ1-2
size: once
V: TRBV12-5
CDR3: CASGDRATGGYTF

J: TRBJ1-2
size: few
V: TRBV4-1
CDR3: CASSQEARGYGYTF

J: TRBJ2-5
size: -
V: TRBV9
CDR3: CASSVEGSGGWETQYF

J: TRBJ2-3
size: few
V: TRBV28
CDR3: CASSPGLAGGLDTQYF

J: TRBJ2-5
size: -
V: TRBV7-2
CDR3: CASSLVGPRETQYF

J: TRBJ2-1
size: -
V: TRBV9
CDR3: CASSERGSEQFF

J: TRBJ2-5
size: -
V: TRBV2
CDR3: CASRGTSGEVAQYF